These T cell receptor beta chains were read from a single sample in a study of T cells in tumors after PD-1 blockade. Repertoires were generated with immunoSEQ multiplex PCR, while TCRdb's copy carries only in-frame clones and drops some. The data contain roughly 50,000 clones, 81% of them seen just once; the ten biggest clones take up approximately 4.1%. This sample comprised PBMCs, obtained before anti-PD-1 treatment. Receptors were obtained from a human donor with basal cell carcinoma. Each CDR3 is given with its conserved first and last residue. Expanded clones are given a class, and other clones once, few, many or no size at all.

v_gene	abundance	j_gene	CDR3aa
TRBV28	NA	TRBJ2-2	CASFPRDRPTGELFF
TRBV9	NA	TRBJ2-5	CASSAYPGLVETQYF
TRBV27	NA	TRBJ1-1	CASSLSRVRATARGTEAFF
TRBV12-3/TRBV12-4	NA	TRBJ1-1	CASSRQGGEAFF
TRBV29-1	few	TRBJ1-3	CSVEIWEGFTGNTIYF
TRBV27	NA	TRBJ1-4	CASSLGTTATNEKLFF
TRBV11-3	NA	TRBJ2-1	CASSLEGLADNEQFF
TRBV9	NA	TRBJ2-2	CASRQGLRGNTGELFF
TRBV5-4	NA	TRBJ2-5	CASRLGTSGLQETQYF
TRBV16	NA	TRBJ2-7	CASSLKIAGAYEQYF
TRBV7-9	NA	TRBJ2-7	CASSLGQAEQYF
TRBV19	once	TRBJ2-7	CASSILGNEQYF
TRBV15	NA	TRBJ1-2	CATSKGGSNYGYTF
TRBV19	few	TRBJ2-2	CASSIGTGELFF
TRBV5-1	NA	TRBJ2-7	CASSLAFSGGSYEQYF
TRBV19	NA	TRBJ1-2	CASSPRDSLRGYTF
TRBV30	NA	TRBJ1-2	CAWSKRTVDHYGYTF
TRBV5-1	NA	TRBJ2-7	CASSLGSYYEQYF
TRBV14	NA	TRBJ2-3	CASSQDSGTSGPGDTQYF
TRBV30	NA	TRBJ2-3	CACTRAMERGPSTDTQYF
TRBV4-2	NA	TRBJ1-5	CASSLGSQPQHF
TRBV5-1	NA	TRBJ2-2	CASSVPGPNTGELFF
TRBV18	NA	TRBJ2-5	CASSPRAVGETQYF
TRBV6-5	NA	TRBJ1-3	CASTAHRGNTIYF
TRBV30	NA	TRBJ1-5	CAWRRDRNQPQHF
TRBV5-1	NA	TRBJ1-6	CASSLGTGNSPLHF
TRBV6-5	NA	TRBJ2-3	CASSSDRSYTDTQYF
TRBV7-8	NA	TRBJ1-5	CASSLDNSAGQPQHF
TRBV4-1	NA	TRBJ1-1	CASSRTGNTEAFF
TRBV19	NA	TRBJ2-2	CASSTTSGGQRAGELFF
TRBV7-6	NA	TRBJ2-5	CASSPGRGRQETQYF
TRBV2	NA	TRBJ1-1	CASSEALRVGTEAFF
TRBV2	NA	TRBJ1-6	CASSGESNSPLHF
TRBV28	once	TRBJ1-2	CASSLSGGYGYTF
TRBV28	NA	TRBJ1-1	CASSPPGQGMNTEAFF
TRBV6-5	NA	TRBJ1-6	CASSKLVNSPLHF
TRBV28	NA	TRBJ1-2	CASRIGQYYGYTF
TRBV27	NA	TRBJ2-1	CATYPAPYNEQFF
TRBV27	NA	TRBJ2-5	CASSLSGTEKETQYF
TRBV6-5	once	TRBJ1-5	CAGASLSNQPQHF